Below, 18 T cell receptor beta chains from the same sample are listed, as sequenced in a study of T cell repertoires in cytomegalovirus infection. These receptors have no known antigen. A single record per CDR3 protein comes from TCRdb applying MiXCR to the reads. The sample holds roughly 500,000 distinct CDR3 sequences, 30% to 40% seen once. The sample here was cultured PBMCs, taken from culture after CMV antigen stimulation. Receptors were obtained from a human donor in good health (CMV status not recorded). Some clones in this sample may be carry-over from other donors' samples.

The V gene is TRBV6-5, the J gene TRBJ2-5; 13 nucleotides line up with TRBD2. The CDR3 spans 16 residues. The V gene's germline CDR1 is MNHEY and CDR2 SVGAGI. V was clipped by 2 bases and J by 3 bases; unmatched bases: 3. The CDR3 loop is CASSYSGLAGEETQYF. CDR3 nucleotides: TGTGCCAGCAGTTACAGCGGACTAGCGGGAGAAGAGACCCAGTACTTC.

V and J are TRBV20-1 and TRBJ1-1; TRBD1 matches at 7 bases. CDR1 and CDR2 from the germline V gene are DFQATT and SNEGSKA (reference sequence). Germline trimming cut 3 bases from V and 6 bases from J; bases unmatched to any gene: 10. The CDR3 consists of 14 residues. The CDR3 spells CSASFGGGLSEAFF. The CDR3 coding sequence is TGCAGTGCTAGCTTTGGAGGGGGCCTGTCTGAAGCTTTCTTT.

In its sample, this clonotype was seen a few times. The V and J genes are TRBV7-2 and TRBJ1-1; maybe TRBD1 (5 bases). CDR1 is SGHTA, CDR2 FQGNSA, per germline. V was pared by 1 base and J by 1 base, with 10 bases between. CDR3 length: 15 amino acids. This chain's CDR3 is CASSLVGGTNTEAFF. CDR3 sequence (DNA): TGTGCCAGCAGCTTAGTGGGGGGTACGAACACTGAAGCTTTCTTT.

V gene TRBV12-3 or TRBV12-4 combines with J gene TRBJ2-1; no clear D. This CDR3 contains 13 residues. Trimming left V 2 bases short and J 9 bases short, with 11 bases between. The CDR3 region is CASSLKQSGEQFF. The CDR3 DNA reads as TGTGCCAGCAGTTTAAAACAGTCGGGTGAGCAGTTCTTC.

This chain links TRBV29-1 with TRBJ1-1; D is possibly TRBD1 (6 bases). Trimming took off 4 bases at V and 1 base at J, with 13 bases between the two ends. Germline V gene data show CDR1 as SQVTM and CDR2 as ANQGSEA. There are 14 residues in the CDR3. CDR3 nucleotide sequence: TGCAGCGTTGCAAGGGGGACGGGGAACACTGAAGCTTTCTTT. It yields the protein CSVARGTGNTEAFF.

The rearrangement joins TRBV28 to TRBJ1-2; tentative D call: TRBD1 (5 bases). This CDR3 is built from 17 residues. Germline loops: CDR1 MDHEN, CDR2 SYDVKM. The V end was cut by 6 bases, the J end by 8 bases, with 28 bases between. The CDR3 reads CASSLTRPGRRTRGYTF. In nucleotides, the CDR3 is TGTGCCAGCAGCCTAACGAGACCGGGACGCCGAACCAGGGGCTACACCTTC.

The rearrangement joins TRBV7-9 to TRBJ1-1, with TRBD1 identical over 8 bases. CDR1 SEHNR and CDR2 FQNEAQ come from the germline V gene (reference sequence). CDR3 length: 16 residues. The V segment lost 8 bases and the J segment 1 base; nucleotides outside the gene matches: 12. The CDR3 nucleotides read TGTGCCAGCCTGGGTTATGAAGGGACAGGGAACACTGAAGCTTTCTTT. Protein sequence: CASLGYEGTGNTEAFF.

V usage is TRBV7-6 and J usage is TRBJ1-1; D gene uncertain. V lost 5 bases to trimming and J lost 7 bases, with 8 bases between them. Germline V gives CDR1 SGHVS, CDR2 FNYEAQ. The CDR3 sequence is 11 residues long. The CDR3 region is CASSARIEAFF. Written as DNA, the CDR3 is TGTGCCAGCAGCGCCAGGATTGAAGCTTTCTTT.

This clonotype was picked up many times. V gene TRBV7-2 combines with J gene TRBJ1-6; tentative D call: TRBD1 (5 bases). This CDR3 spans 11 amino acids. Trimming left V 5 bases short and J 9 bases short, with 5 bases between. Looked up from germline, CDR1 is SGHTA and CDR2 is FQGNSA. CDR3 amino acids: CASSQGSPLHF. The DNA of the CDR3 is TGTGCCAGCAGCCAGGGTTCACCCCTCCACTTT.

V gene TRBV7-2 combines with J gene TRBJ2-1, with 7 bases lining up with TRBD2. There are 15 residues in the CDR3. V trimming: 6 bases; J trimming: 2 bases; junction bases outside the gene matches: 7. CDR1 SGHTA and CDR2 FQGNSA come from the germline V gene. CDR3: CASSWDYSTYNEQFF. CDR3 coding DNA: TGTGCCAGCAGTTGGGACTACAGCACCTACAATGAGCAGTTCTTC. Filled out from reference TRBV7-2 and TRBJ2-1, the complete variable domain reads GAGVSQSPSNKVTEKGKDVELRCDPISGHTALYWYRQSLGQGLEFLIYFQGNSAPDKSGLPSDRFSAERTGGSVSTLTIQRTQQEDSAVYLCASSWDYSTYNEQFFGPGTRLTVL.

The gene calls are TRBV6-2 or TRBV6-3 and TRBJ2-2; 11 bases agree with TRBD1. V lost 7 bases, J lost 7 bases, and 5 bases stayed unmatched. The CDR3 length is 14 residues. Germline CDR1 reads MNHEY; CDR2 reads SVGEGT. CDR3 nucleotides: TGTGCCAGCATGGACAGGGGGCGTAGCGGGGAGCTGTTTTTT. It codes for CASMDRGRSGELFF.

V gene TRBV19 combines with J gene TRBJ2-1; D possibly corresponds to TRBD1 (6 bases). CDR1 LNHDA and CDR2 SQIVND come from the germline V gene (reference sequence). The CDR3 has 14 residues. V was cut by 3 bases and J by 9 bases, with 15 bases left in between. CDR3 coding DNA: TGTGCCAGTAGTATCTCAGGGGCTAGGGGTGAGCAGTTCTTC. Translated: CASSISGARGEQFF.

This chain joins TRBV4-1 and TRBJ1-5; D is uncertain. Germline V gives CDR1 MGHRA, CDR2 YSYEKL. V lost 0 bases and J lost 6, with 12 bases in between. The CDR3 runs to 15 residues. The CDR3 bases are TGCGCCAGCAGCCAAGATGATGAAGGTACTCAGCCCCAGCATTTT. Its translation is CASSQDDEGTQPQHF.

This clonotype was seen at least ten times. The chain employs TRBV7-2 and TRBJ2-3; D is perhaps TRBD1 or TRBD2 (5 bases each). The length of the CDR3 is 15 residues. V was clipped by 1 base and J by 5 bases, with 13 bases between them. Germline lookup yields CDR1 SGHTA and CDR2 FQGNSA. The CDR3 region has the DNA TGTGCCAGCAGCTTAGGGGCTGGGGCGGGAGATACGCAGTATTTT. Translation gives CASSLGAGAGDTQYF.

A few counts support this clonotype. The rearrangement links TRBV18 to TRBJ1-4; maybe TRBD1 (6 bases). Germline V gene data show CDR1 as KGHSH and CDR2 as LQKENI. Trimming took off 6 bases at V and 5 bases at J, with 10 bases between the two ends. The CDR3 extends over 13 amino acids. CDR3 protein: CASSQGQNEKLFF. Written as DNA, the CDR3 is TGTGCCAGCTCGCAAGGACAGAATGAAAAACTGTTTTTT.

This clonotype was seen only a few times. The chain recombines TRBV11-3 with TRBJ2-7; D is ambiguous. Trimming left V 3 bases short and J 1 base short, with 7 bases between. The CDR3 extends over 13 amino acids. CDR1 is SGHNT, CDR2 YENEEA, per germline. The CDR3 nucleotides are TGTGCCAGCAGCTTTTCAGGATCCTACGAGCAGTACGTC. This gives the protein CASSFSGSYEQYV.

The sample holds a few counts of this clonotype. V is TRBV6-5 and J is TRBJ1-2; TRBD1 agrees at 8 bases. The trim removed 0 bases at V and 2 bases at J, leaving 5 bases unmatched. Germline lookup yields CDR1 MNHEY and CDR2 SVGAGI. This CDR3 has 16 amino acids. The CDR3 bases are TGTGCCAGCAGTTACTCCCAGGGGGCGCGAAACTATGGCTACACCTTC. Translating it yields CASSYSQGARNYGYTF.

This clonotype appeared a few times. This CDR3 reads CAWSGTSKFYEQYV. DNA for the CDR3: TGTGCCTGGAGTGGGACTAGCAAATTCTACGAGCAGTACGTC. The chain couples TRBV30 to TRBJ2-7, with 8 bases lining up with TRBD2. The CDR3 totals 14 residues. CDR1 and CDR2 from the germline V gene are GTSNPN and SVGIG (reference sequence). The trim removed 1 base at V and 3 bases at J, leaving 5 bases unmatched.